What follows describes a single T cell receptor beta chain. The data stem from a study of T-cell reconstitution after alpha-beta-depleted transplantation in children. The TCRbeta library incorporated unique molecular identifiers. From the PCR reads, TCRdb called clonotypes with MiXCR, one entry per CDR3 protein. The table shows hundreds of thousands of distinct CDR3 sequences, with 10% to 13% occurring only once. The material was PBMCs from the stem cell graft donor, obtained from the stem cell graft. The sequence was collected from a human donor who donated a stem cell graft to a child with acute myeloid leukemia.

CDR3 sequence reads: CSALPGSRKTDTQYF. The CDR3 coding sequence is TGCAGTGCTCTTCCAGGGTCGAGGAAAACAGATACGCAGTATTTT. This chain joins TRBV20-1 and TRBJ2-3, with D perhaps TRBD1 (5 bases). CDR3 length: 15 residues. V was pared by 5 bases and J by 3 bases, with 18 bases between. CDR1 DFQATT and CDR2 SNEGSKA come from the germline V gene (reference sequence).